This T cell receptor beta chain was sequenced during a study of high-grade serous ovarian cancer treatment subgroups. Sequenced by immunoSEQ multiplex PCR; TCRdb stores in-frame clones only, minus some. The table includes 30,000 or so clones, about 88% detected once. Tumor tissue was taken before any definitive surgery or chemotherapy was given. CDR1 and CDR2 from the germline V gene are MNHEY and SVGAGI. Unmatched junction bases numbered 5, after V lost 0 bases and J lost 4 bases. This CDR3 is 15 amino acids long. The chain combines TRBV6-5 with TRBJ1-2, with 7 nucleotides matching TRBD1. Material for sequencing was tumor tissue. This clonotype was obtained from a human donor with high-grade serous ovarian cancer. This CDR3 is CASSYSYRGSYGYTF. CDR3 DNA sequence: TGTGCCAGCAGTTACTCGTACAGGGGCTCCTATGGCTACACCTTC.